This T cell receptor (beta chain) was found in a study of blood T cell repertoires in COVID-19. Study-wide context: The United States, Italy and Spain provided the acute and convalescent COVID-19 samples. Sample material is recorded as cDNA or gDNA derived from T cells, B-cell-depleted T cells, or PBMCs.

CDR3 length equals 11 residues. Original methodology: Amplification of reference gene primers was used by the study to estimate nucleated cell counts. TCRdb keeps only in-frame clones here, not all; method: immunoSEQ multiplex PCR. That table gives V, J and clone size, and the DNA gave D and trimming. Among 26,000 or so clones listed, roughly nine tenths were seen once. The source material was peripheral blood. The TCR comes from a man in his sixties with active COVID-19. This chain links TRBV21-1 with TRBJ2-5; the DNA was not used to check the table's D call, TRBD1. TRBV21-1 is a recognized pseudogene. CDR3 protein: CASSKGGKKYF. CDR3 in DNA: TGTGCCAGCAGCAAAGGGGGCAAAAAGTACTTC.